This T cell receptor (beta chain) was identified during a study of blood T cell repertoires in COVID-19. Looking at the study overall: The samples span acute and convalescent COVID-19 from the United States, Italy and Spain.

The CDR3 extends over 14 amino acids. V shed 4 bases and J shed 0 bases, with 10 bases lying between them. Germline CDR1 and CDR2: GTSNPN and SVGIG (reference sequence). Libraries were prepared by immunoSEQ multiplex PCR; TCRdb keeps only in-frame clonotypes and omits some of them. Here the sample spans approximately 210,000 clones, roughly 84% being singletons. This clone was seen at least ten times. The chain has TRBV30 and TRBJ1-5; D not certain. The sequence derives from a man aged 35 to 55 with active or convalescent COVID-19. Sequenced input: peripheral blood. The CDR3 DNA reads as TGTGCCTGGATTGAGAAAACTAGCAATCAGCCCCAGCATTTT. Translated: CAWIEKTSNQPQHF.